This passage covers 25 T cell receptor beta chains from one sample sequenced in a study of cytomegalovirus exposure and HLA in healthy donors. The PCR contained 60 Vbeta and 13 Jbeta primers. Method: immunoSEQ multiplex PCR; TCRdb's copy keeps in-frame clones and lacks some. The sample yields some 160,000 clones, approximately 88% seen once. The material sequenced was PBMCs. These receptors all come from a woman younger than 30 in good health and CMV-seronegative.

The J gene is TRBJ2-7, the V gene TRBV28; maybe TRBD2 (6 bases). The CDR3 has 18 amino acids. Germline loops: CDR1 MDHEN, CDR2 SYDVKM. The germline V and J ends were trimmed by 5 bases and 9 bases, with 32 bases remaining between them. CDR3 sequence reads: CASSALGGVEGIEAGQYF. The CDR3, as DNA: TGTGCCAGCAGTGCTTTGGGGGGTGTGGAAGGTATCGAAGCGGGGCAGTACTTC.

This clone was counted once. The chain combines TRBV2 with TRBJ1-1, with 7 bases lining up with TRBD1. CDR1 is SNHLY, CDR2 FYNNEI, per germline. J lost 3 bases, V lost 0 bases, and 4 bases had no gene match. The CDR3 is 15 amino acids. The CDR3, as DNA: TGTGCCAGCAGTGAAGCGGCGAGGGGGCACACTGAAGCTTTCTTT. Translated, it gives CASSEAARGHTEAFF.

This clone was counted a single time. CDR3 coding DNA: TGTGCCAGCAGTGACCCACAGGGGGCCATTGAAGCTTTCTTT. Its translation is CASSDPQGAIEAFF. The chain carries TRBV25-1 and TRBJ1-1; TRBD1 matches 9 bases. Germline V gives CDR1 MGHDK, CDR2 SYGVNS. CDR3 size: 14 residues. J gave up 7 bases and V 3 bases, and 6 bases lay outside the gene matches. Full variable domain (remainder filled in from reference TRBV25-1 and TRBJ1-1): EADIYQTPRYLVIGTGKKITLECSQTMGHDKMYWYQQDPGMELHLIHYSYGVNSTEKGDLSSESTVSRIRTEHFPLTLESARPSHTSQYLCASSDPQGAIEAFFGQGTRLTVV.

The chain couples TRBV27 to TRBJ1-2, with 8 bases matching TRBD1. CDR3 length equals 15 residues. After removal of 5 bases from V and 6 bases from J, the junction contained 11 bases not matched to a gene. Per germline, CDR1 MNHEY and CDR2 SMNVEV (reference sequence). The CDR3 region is CASSAGQGDIDGYTF. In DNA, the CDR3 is TGTGCCAGCAGTGCCGGACAGGGTGATATCGATGGCTACACCTTC.

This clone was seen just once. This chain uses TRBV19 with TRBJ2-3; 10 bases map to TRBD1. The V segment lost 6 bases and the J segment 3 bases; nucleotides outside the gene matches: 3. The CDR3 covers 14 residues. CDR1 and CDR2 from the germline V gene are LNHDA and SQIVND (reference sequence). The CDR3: CASRGQGWTDTQYF. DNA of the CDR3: TGTGCCAGTAGGGGACAGGGGTGGACAGATACGCAGTATTTT. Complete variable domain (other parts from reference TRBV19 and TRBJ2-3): DGGITQSPKYLFRKEGQNVTLSCEQNLNHDAMYWYRQDPGQGLRLIYYSQIVNDFQKGDIAEGYSVSREKKESFPLTVTSAQKNPTAFYLCASRGQGWTDTQYFGPGTRLTVL.

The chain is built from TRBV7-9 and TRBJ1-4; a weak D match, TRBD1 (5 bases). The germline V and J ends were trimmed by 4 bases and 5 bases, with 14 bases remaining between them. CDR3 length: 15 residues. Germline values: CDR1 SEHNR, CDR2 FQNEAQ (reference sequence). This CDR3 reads CASSSPTVQNEKLFF. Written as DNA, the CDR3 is TGTGCCAGCAGCTCCCCGACAGTACAAAATGAAAAACTGTTTTTT.

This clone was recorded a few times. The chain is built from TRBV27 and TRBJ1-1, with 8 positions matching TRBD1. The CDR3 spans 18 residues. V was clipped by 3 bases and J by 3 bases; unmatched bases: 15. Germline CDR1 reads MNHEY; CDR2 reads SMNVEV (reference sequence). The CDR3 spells CASSFYVGQGQFYTEAFF. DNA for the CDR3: TGTGCCAGCAGTTTCTATGTCGGACAGGGACAATTTTACACTGAAGCTTTCTTT.

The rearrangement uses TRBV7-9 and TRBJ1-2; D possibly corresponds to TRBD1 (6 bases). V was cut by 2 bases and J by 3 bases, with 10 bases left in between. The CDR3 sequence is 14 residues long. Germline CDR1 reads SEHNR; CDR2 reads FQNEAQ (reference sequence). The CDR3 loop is CASSLSGGDYGYTF. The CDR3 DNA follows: TGTGCCAGCAGCTTAAGCGGGGGCGACTATGGCTACACCTTC.

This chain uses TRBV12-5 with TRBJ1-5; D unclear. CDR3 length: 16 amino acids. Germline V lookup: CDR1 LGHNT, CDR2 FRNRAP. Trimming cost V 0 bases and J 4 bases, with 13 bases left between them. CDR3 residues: CASGLVAGSYNQPQHF. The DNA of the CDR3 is TGTGCTAGTGGTTTGGTAGCGGGCAGCTATAATCAGCCCCAGCATTTT.

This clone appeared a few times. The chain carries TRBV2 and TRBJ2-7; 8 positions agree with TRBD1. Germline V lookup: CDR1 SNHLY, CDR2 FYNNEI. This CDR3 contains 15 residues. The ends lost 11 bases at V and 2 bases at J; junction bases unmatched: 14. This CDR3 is CAVEYPGTGAYEQYF. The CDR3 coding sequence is TGTGCCGTAGAATATCCCGGGACAGGCGCCTACGAGCAGTACTTC.

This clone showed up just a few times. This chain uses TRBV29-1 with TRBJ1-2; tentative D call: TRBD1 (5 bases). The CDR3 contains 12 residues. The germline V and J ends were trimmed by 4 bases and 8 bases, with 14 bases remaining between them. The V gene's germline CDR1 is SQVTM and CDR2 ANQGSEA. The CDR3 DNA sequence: TGCAGCGTTGTAGTACAGGTGGGGGGCTACACCTTC. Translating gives CSVVVQVGGYTF.

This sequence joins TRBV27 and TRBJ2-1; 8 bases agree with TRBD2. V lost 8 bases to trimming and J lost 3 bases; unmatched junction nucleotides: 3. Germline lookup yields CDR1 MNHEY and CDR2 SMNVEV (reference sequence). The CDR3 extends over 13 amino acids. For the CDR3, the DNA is TGTGCCAGCGGTACTAGCGGCTACAATGAGCAGTTCTTC. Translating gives CASGTSGYNEQFF.

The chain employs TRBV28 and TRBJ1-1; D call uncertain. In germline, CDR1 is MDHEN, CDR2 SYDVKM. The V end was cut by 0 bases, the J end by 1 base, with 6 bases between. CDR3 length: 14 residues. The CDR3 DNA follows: TGTGCCAGCAGTTTATGGCGACAGAACACTGAAGCTTTCTTT. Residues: CASSLWRQNTEAFF.

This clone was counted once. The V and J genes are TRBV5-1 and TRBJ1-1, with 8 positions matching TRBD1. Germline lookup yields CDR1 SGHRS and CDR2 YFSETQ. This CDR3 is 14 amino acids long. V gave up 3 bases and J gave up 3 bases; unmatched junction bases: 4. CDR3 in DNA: TGCGCCAGCAGCTGGACAGGGCGGGACACTGAAGCTTTCTTT. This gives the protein CASSWTGRDTEAFF. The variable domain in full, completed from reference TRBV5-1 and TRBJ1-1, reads KAGVTQTPRYLIKTRGQQVTLSCSPISGHRSVSWYQQTPGQGLQFLFEYFSETQRNKGNFPGRFSGRQFSNSRSEMNVSTLELGDSALYLCASSWTGRDTEAFFGQGTRLTVV.

CDR3 sequence (DNA): TGTGCCAGCGCTTTAGCGGGCCAAGAGACCCAGTACTTC. This translates into CASALAGQETQYF. The chain joins TRBV6-5 to TRBJ2-5; 7 bases fit TRBD2. The CDR3 is 13 amino acids. CDR1 is MNHEY and CDR2 is SVGAGI in the germline V gene. V gave up 8 bases and J gave up 1 base; unmatched junction bases: 4.

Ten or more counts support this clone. The CDR3 nucleotides are TGCGCCAGCAGCCAAGACATTAGCTCTGGGGCCAACGTCCTGACTTTC. This gives the protein CASSQDISSGANVLTF. The chain recombines TRBV4-1 with TRBJ2-6; D is unclear. Germline V gene lookup returns CDR1 MGHRA and CDR2 YSYEKL. This CDR3 contains 16 residues. V lost 0 bases and J 0 bases, leaving 6 bases between the germline ends.

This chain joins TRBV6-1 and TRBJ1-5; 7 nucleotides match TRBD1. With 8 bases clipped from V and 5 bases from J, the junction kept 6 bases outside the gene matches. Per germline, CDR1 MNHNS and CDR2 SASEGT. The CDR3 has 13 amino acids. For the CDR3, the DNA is TGTGCCAGCGGAGACAGGGCTTATCAGCCCCAGCATTTT. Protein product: CASGDRAYQPQHF.

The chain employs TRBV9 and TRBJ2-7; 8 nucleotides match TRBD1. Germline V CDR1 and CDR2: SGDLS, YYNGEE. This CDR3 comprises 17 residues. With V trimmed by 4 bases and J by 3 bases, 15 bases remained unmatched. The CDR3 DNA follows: TGTGCCAGCAGCCGACGGACAGGGCCCAATTCGGTCTACGAGCAGTACTTC. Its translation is CASSRRTGPNSVYEQYF.

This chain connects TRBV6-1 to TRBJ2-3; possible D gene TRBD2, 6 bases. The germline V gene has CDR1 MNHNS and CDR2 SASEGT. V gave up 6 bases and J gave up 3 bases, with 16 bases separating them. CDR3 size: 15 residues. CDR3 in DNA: TGTGCCAGCAGGGCTATGGCGGGGCCGACAGATACGCAGTATTTT. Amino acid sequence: CASRAMAGPTDTQYF.

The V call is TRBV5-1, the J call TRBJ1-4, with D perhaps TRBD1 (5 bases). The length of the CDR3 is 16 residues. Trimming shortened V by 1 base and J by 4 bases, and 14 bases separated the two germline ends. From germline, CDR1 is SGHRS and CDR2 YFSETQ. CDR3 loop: CASSLRDRKSNEKLFF. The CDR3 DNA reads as TGCGCCAGCAGCTTGAGAGACAGAAAGAGTAATGAAAAACTGTTTTTT.

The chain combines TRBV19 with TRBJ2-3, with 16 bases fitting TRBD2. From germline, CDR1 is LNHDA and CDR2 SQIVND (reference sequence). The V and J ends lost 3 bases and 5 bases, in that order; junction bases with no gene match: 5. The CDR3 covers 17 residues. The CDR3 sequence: CASSILGLAGGRDTQYF. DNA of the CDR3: TGTGCCAGTAGTATTCTGGGACTAGCGGGGGGGAGAGATACGCAGTATTTT.

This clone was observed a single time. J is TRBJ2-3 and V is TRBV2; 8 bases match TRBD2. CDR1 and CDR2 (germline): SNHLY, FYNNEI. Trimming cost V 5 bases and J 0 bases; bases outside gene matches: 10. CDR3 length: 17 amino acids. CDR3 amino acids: CASSWPGLEFSTDTQYF. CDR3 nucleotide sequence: TGTGCCAGCAGTTGGCCGGGACTAGAGTTTAGCACAGATACGCAGTATTTT.

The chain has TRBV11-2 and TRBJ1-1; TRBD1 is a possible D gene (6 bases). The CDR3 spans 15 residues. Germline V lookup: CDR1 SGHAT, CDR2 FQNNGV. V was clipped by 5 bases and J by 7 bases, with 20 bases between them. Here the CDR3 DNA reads TGTGCCAGCAGCCCCCGTTCGGGGGGCCGGGGTGAAGCTTTCTTT. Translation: CASSPRSGGRGEAFF.

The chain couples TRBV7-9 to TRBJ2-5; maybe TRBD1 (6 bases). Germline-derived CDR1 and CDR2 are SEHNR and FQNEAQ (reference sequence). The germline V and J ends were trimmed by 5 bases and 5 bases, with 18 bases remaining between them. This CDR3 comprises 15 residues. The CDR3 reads CASSPGDRPAETQYF. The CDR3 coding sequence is TGTGCCAGCAGCCCCGGTGACAGGCCAGCGGAGACCCAGTACTTC. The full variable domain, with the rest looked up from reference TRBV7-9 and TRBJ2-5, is DTGVSQNPRHKITKRGQNVTFRCDPISEHNRLYWYRQTLGQGPEFLTYFQNEAQLEKSRLLSDRFSAERPKGSFSTLEIQRTEQGDSAMYLCASSPGDRPAETQYFGPGTRLLVL.

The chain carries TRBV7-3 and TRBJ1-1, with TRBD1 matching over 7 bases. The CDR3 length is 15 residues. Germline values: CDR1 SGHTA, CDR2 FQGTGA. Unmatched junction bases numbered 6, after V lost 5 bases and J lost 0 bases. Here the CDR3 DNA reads TGTGCCAGCAGCCCTCAGGGACAGCTGAACACTGAAGCTTTCTTT. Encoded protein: CASSPQGQLNTEAFF.